The 4 T cell receptor beta chains below were found in one sample sequenced in a study of cytomegalovirus exposure and HLA in healthy donors. Vbeta (60) and Jbeta (13) primers were used in the PCR. The repertoire was sequenced with immunoSEQ multiplex PCR; TCRdb's copy has only in-frame clones and lacks some. Of about 140,000 clones in the sample, over 70% were seen once. Specimen: PBMCs. The receptors originated from a man between 18 and 35 years old in good health and CMV-seronegative.

The genes are TRBV2 and TRBJ1-1, with D unresolved. Trimming left V 8 bases short and J 5 bases short, with 15 bases between. Germline V gene lookup returns CDR1 SNHLY and CDR2 FYNNEI. The CDR3 sequence is 13 residues long. This CDR3 reads CASRPTRETEAFF. DNA of the CDR3: TGTGCCAGCCGCCCAACCCGGGAGACTGAAGCTTTCTTT.

The gene calls are TRBV7-3 and TRBJ2-1; 9 bases align to TRBD2. Germline CDR1 SGHTA, CDR2 FQGTGA. The CDR3 totals 15 residues. Trimming at V came to 5 bases and at J to 3 bases, leaving 5 bases not matched to a gene. The CDR3 loop reads CASSPLAGLYNEQFF. The DNA of the CDR3 is TGTGCCAGCAGCCCTCTAGCGGGGCTCTACAATGAGCAGTTCTTC.

This chain's CDR3 is CASSLWQGTHNTDTQYF. CDR3 coding DNA: TGCGCCAGCAGCTTGTGGCAGGGGACACATAACACAGATACGCAGTATTTT. The J gene is TRBJ2-3, the V gene TRBV5-1; D is perhaps TRBD1 (6 bases). V lost 1 base and J lost 2, with 17 bases in between. The CDR3 has 17 residues. Germline V gene sequence: CDR1 SGHRS, CDR2 YFSETQ.

This chain connects TRBV19 to TRBJ1-6; possible D gene TRBD1, 5 bases. Germline V gene data show CDR1 as LNHDA and CDR2 as SQIVND (reference sequence). The CDR3 covers 13 residues. V dropped 10 bases and J dropped 9 bases, with 16 bases sitting between them. The CDR3 protein is CATSQGLISPLHF. CDR3 bases: TGTGCCACCTCGCAGGGTTTGATTTCACCCCTCCACTTT.